This T cell receptor beta chain was documented in a study of T cell responses to AZD1222 COVID-19 vaccine. Study context: Pooled together were second doses at about 4 or about 12 weeks.

The CDR3 runs 15 residues. Germline V gene data show CDR1 as SGHNT and CDR2 as YENEEA. V was clipped by 7 bases and J by 6 bases; unmatched bases: 8. General study findings and limits: Every sample of the repertoires postdated the peak T cell response. Reports say nearly half of spike-specific TCRs go after unmutated variant regions. The donor group comprised mostly white British people and more females; the analysis possibly underestimated clonal diversity.

Method: immunoSEQ multiplex PCR; TCRdb's copy keeps in-frame clones and lacks some. The data contain about 160,000 clones, approximately 90% of them singletons. Comments on this clone: The antigen remains unidentified.

Sequencing used peripheral blood, obtained on day 0 of AZD1222 vaccination. The chain recombines TRBV11-3 with TRBJ2-1, with TRBD2 matching 11 bases. The clonotype comes from an adult in good health. CDR3 sequence: CASNPSGGPLNEQFF. CDR3 bases: TGTGCCAGCAACCCTAGCGGGGGGCCTCTCAATGAGCAGTTCTTC.